This TCR beta chain came from a study of blood T cells in healthy people across ages. This CDR3 comprises 12 residues. Germline V gives CDR1 MNHEY, CDR2 SVGEGT. Between the trimmed V and J ends, which lost 10 bases and 3 bases, there was a span of 12 bases. Primed by a sample-barcoded 5' primer and a J-beta primer mix, a second PCR proceeded for roughly 6 to 12 cycles. TCRdb recomputed calls from the 5' RACE reads with MiXCR, one row per CDR3 protein. Of 700,000 or so distinct CDR3 sequences listed, approximately 21% are singletons. This clonotype was recorded at least ten times. This TCR derives from a man between 65 and 85 years old in good health. Sequencing input: blood. The V and J genes are TRBV6-2 or TRBV6-3 and TRBJ1-1; perhaps TRBD1 as D (5 bases). The CDR3 sequence is CAIRQGYTEAFF. The DNA for the CDR3 is TGTGCCATAAGGCAGGGCTACACTGAAGCTTTCTTT.